The next 31 T cell receptor beta chains were all read from a single sample in a study of T-cell memory formation after mild COVID-19 (dated by TCRdb to the early 2020s). Library prep was done by 5' RACE. Sequencing took place on an Illumina NovaSeq 6000. TCRdb reprocessing: public reads trimmed at Q25 with fastp, clones called with MiXCR, in-frame beta chains kept. Rows are combined by CDR3 protein, so each entry shows the most common genes and DNA. This sample comprises 250,000 to 300,000 distinct CDR3 sequences, 15% to 20% of them detected only once. Together, the top ten hold roughly 20% of the sample. The material sequenced was PBMCs or a T cell subset sorted from them (not recorded which). The source of these receptors is a man aged 18-30 years who had mild COVID-19 (a few samples of this study predate the infection). The sample titles of this study are shuffled in the database, so cell type and time point are left out; the donor was told from shared clones.

In its sample, this clonotype was seen a few times. The chain combines TRBV6-6 with TRBJ2-2; 7 bases are a match to TRBD1. CDR3 size: 14 residues. Per the germline V gene, CDR1 is MNHNY and CDR2 is SVGAGI (reference sequence). The junction had 7 bases not matched to a gene; V was cut back by 7 bases and J by 5 bases. CDR3 sequence: CASNSDRVTGELFF. The CDR3 DNA reads as TGTGCCAGCAACTCCGACAGGGTGACCGGGGAGCTGTTTTTT.

The chain combines TRBV6-2 or TRBV6-3 with TRBJ2-4, with D perhaps TRBD2 (6 bases). The CDR3 runs to 12 residues. Trimming stripped 6 bases from V and 8 bases from J, with 11 bases between. Looked up from germline, CDR1 is MNHEY and CDR2 is SVGEGT. The CDR3: CASSHRRDIQYF. In nucleotides, the CDR3 is TGTGCCAGCAGCCACCGGAGGGACATTCAGTACTTC.

The chain links TRBV7-2 to TRBJ2-5, with D hard to call. There are 14 residues in the CDR3. The germline V gene has CDR1 SGHTA and CDR2 FQGNSA. Trimming shortened V by 0 bases and J by 4 bases, and 9 bases separated the two germline ends. The CDR3, as DNA: TGTGCCAGCAGCTTAGCCCCCGGAGCAGAGACCCAGTACTTC. Translating gives CASSLAPGAETQYF.

This sequence joins TRBV5-5 and TRBJ2-7; 7 nucleotides match TRBD1. Germline V CDR1 and CDR2: SGHKS, YYEKEE (reference sequence). This CDR3 has 15 amino acids. The J segment lost 0 bases and the V segment lost 3 bases, leaving 6 bases of the junction unmatched. The CDR3 spells CASSYRDRGSYEQYV. CDR3 nucleotide sequence: TGTGCCAGCAGCTATCGGGACAGAGGCTCCTACGAGCAGTACGTC.

J is TRBJ1-6 and V is TRBV2; no firm D call. Germline CDR1 SNHLY, CDR2 FYNNEI. CDR3 length equals 12 residues. V was trimmed by 3 bases and J by 11 bases, leaving 8 bases between them. CDR3 sequence (DNA): TGTGCCAGCAGTGACCCCGCGACACCCCTCCACTTT. It is translated as CASSDPATPLHF.

The chain uses TRBV7-9 and TRBJ1-1, with D hard to call. CDR3 length: 16 amino acids. Germline-derived CDR1 and CDR2 are SEHNR and FQNEAQ (reference sequence). The V end lost 4 bases, the J end lost 1 base, and 16 bases lay between the germline ends. CDR3 region: CASSSKSDGTNTEAFF. For the CDR3, the DNA is TGTGCCAGCAGCTCCAAGAGCGACGGAACGAACACTGAAGCTTTCTTT.

The V and J genes are TRBV6-1 and TRBJ2-2; 11 nucleotides agree with TRBD2. Per the germline V gene, CDR1 is MNHNS and CDR2 is SASEGT. The CDR3 loop spans 18 amino acids. The V and J ends lost 8 bases and 6 bases, in that order; junction bases with no gene match: 17. The DNA of the CDR3 is TGTGCCAGCGCCCTAGGTGGTGGGGGACTAGCGGCGGCCGGGGAGCTGTTTTTT. Amino acids: CASALGGGGLAAAGELFF.

This rearrangement joins TRBV6-2 or TRBV6-3 to TRBJ1-1, with 9 bases matching TRBD1. V was pared by 6 bases and J by 1 base, with 3 bases of the junction left unmatched. In germline, CDR1 is MNHEY, CDR2 SVGEGT. This CDR3 comprises 14 residues. For the CDR3, the DNA is TGTGCCAGCAGACAGGGGGCATCGAACACTGAAGCTTTCTTT. Amino acids: CASRQGASNTEAFF.

In its sample, this clonotype was seen many times. The chain has TRBV18 and TRBJ2-5; TRBD1 aligns across 8 bases. The CDR3 is made up of 15 amino acids. CDR1 and CDR2 from the germline V gene are KGHSH and LQKENI. J lost 1 base, V lost 2 bases, and 3 bases had no gene match. CDR3 protein: CASSPSDRAQETQYF. Written as DNA, the CDR3 is TGTGCCAGCTCACCATCGGACAGGGCCCAAGAGACCCAGTACTTC.

This clonotype was counted a few times. The chain combines TRBV15 with TRBJ1-5; 7 positions agree with TRBD1. This CDR3 is 15 amino acids long. Trimming at V came to 2 bases and at J to 2 bases, leaving 3 bases not matched to a gene. Germline-derived CDR1 and CDR2 are LNHNV and YYDKDF (reference sequence). The chain's CDR3 is CATSRQTGGNQPQHF. In DNA form, the CDR3 reads TGTGCCACCAGCAGACAAACAGGGGGCAATCAGCCCCAGCATTTT.

This clonotype was picked up a small number of times. This chain links TRBV5-5 with TRBJ2-7; possible D gene TRBD1, 5 bases. Germline V gene data show CDR1 as SGHKS and CDR2 as YYEKEE (reference sequence). The CDR3 has 14 residues. V was clipped by 4 bases and J by 0 bases, with 11 bases between them. CDR3 protein: CASSRLQASYEQYV. Written as DNA, the CDR3 is TGTGCCAGCAGCCGCCTACAGGCCTCCTACGAGCAGTACGTC.

The V and J genes are TRBV6-6 and TRBJ1-1, with D possibly matching TRBD1 (5 bases). Trimming cost V 8 bases and J 11 bases, with 15 bases left between them. In germline, CDR1 is MNHNY, CDR2 SVGAGI (reference sequence). The CDR3 length is 11 residues. The CDR3 DNA sequence: TGTGCCAGCCGTCAGGGAGACCTGGCTTTCTTT. Translating gives CASRQGDLAFF.

V gene TRBV27 combines with J gene TRBJ2-1, with D perhaps matching TRBD1 (6 bases). CDR1 MNHEY and CDR2 SMNVEV come from the germline V gene (reference sequence). The CDR3 is made up of 13 amino acids. The germline V and J ends were trimmed by 4 bases and 13 bases, with 17 bases remaining between them. CDR3 DNA: TGTGCCAGCAGTTCTACCGGGACACAAGAACAGTTCTTC. Its protein is CASSSTGTQEQFF.

The sample holds a few counts of this clonotype. The chain joins TRBV7-2 to TRBJ2-4, with 7 bases identical to TRBD1. The CDR3 sequence is 14 residues long. Germline CDR1 SGHTA, CDR2 FQGNSA. The ends lost 5 bases at V and 1 base at J; junction bases unmatched: 2. The DNA of the CDR3 is TGTGCCAGCAGCCCGGGACAGGCCAAAAACATTCAGTACTTC. Residues: CASSPGQAKNIQYF.

The chain is built from TRBV12-3 or TRBV12-4 and TRBJ2-3, with TRBD1 identical over 8 bases. The CDR3 has 16 residues. V dropped 1 base and J dropped 5; count of bases not matched to a gene: 8. In nucleotides, the CDR3 is TGTGCCAGCAGTTTAGTAGGGACAGGATTTGAAGATACGCAGTATTTT. Its protein is CASSLVGTGFEDTQYF.

This clonotype was seen a few times. CDR3 region: CSVATSGNQPQHF. For the CDR3, the DNA is TGCAGCGTGGCGACATCTGGCAATCAGCCCCAGCATTTT. This chain joins TRBV29-1 and TRBJ1-5; no firm D call. CDR1 and CDR2 from the germline V gene are SQVTM and ANQGSEA. CDR3 size: 13 residues. V was clipped by 6 bases and J by 2 bases, with 11 bases between them.

The CDR3 is CASSPDSASHEKLFF. The DNA for the CDR3 is TGTGCCAGCAGCCCAGACAGCGCCAGCCATGAAAAACTGTTTTTT. The chain is built from TRBV7-9 and TRBJ1-4; perhaps TRBD1 as D (5 bases). The CDR3 contains 15 residues. V gave up 5 bases and J gave up 6 bases, with 16 bases separating them. Germline CDR1 reads SEHNR; CDR2 reads FQNEAQ (reference sequence).

This clonotype has a count of ten or more. The chain is built from TRBV7-2 and TRBJ2-3; D gene uncertain. V was cut by 1 base and J by 9 bases, with 11 bases left in between. Germline assignment: CDR1 SGHTA and CDR2 FQGNSA. The CDR3 loop spans 13 amino acids. The DNA of the CDR3 is TGTGCCAGCAGCTTAGAACTTAAAGAAACGCAGTATTTT. This codes for CASSLELKETQYF.

V and J are TRBV20-1 and TRBJ2-3; 9 bases align to TRBD2. The CDR3 loop spans 13 amino acids. V lost 2 bases to trimming and J lost 6 bases; unmatched junction nucleotides: 3. Per germline, CDR1 DFQATT and CDR2 SNEGSKA (reference sequence). CDR3 coding DNA: TGCAGTGCTAGACTAGCGGGGTCCGATACGCAGTATTTT. Translating it yields CSARLAGSDTQYF.

This clonotype appeared a few times. This chain uses TRBV25-1 with TRBJ2-1; D is unresolved. The CDR3 length is 16 residues. The V and J ends lost 1 base and 4 bases respectively, with 14 bases between them. Germline V CDR1 and CDR2: MGHDK, SYGVNS. This chain's CDR3 is CASSECGPRPYNEQFF. In DNA form, the CDR3 reads TGTGCCAGCAGTGAATGTGGTCCACGGCCATACAATGAGCAGTTCTTC.

The chain has TRBV10-3 and TRBJ1-2; D uncertain. This CDR3 is built from 12 residues. Trimming shortened V by 0 bases and J by 6 bases, and 5 bases separated the two germline ends. Per germline, CDR1 ENHRY and CDR2 SYGVKD. CDR3 loop: CAISESRDGYTF. CDR3 in DNA: TGTGCCATCAGTGAGTCAAGGGATGGCTACACCTTC.

In its sample, this clonotype was seen many times. CDR3 protein: CASSEAPANYGYTF. The CDR3 DNA reads as TGTGCCAGCAGTGAAGCCCCAGCTAACTATGGCTACACCTTC. The chain couples TRBV2 to TRBJ1-2, with unresolved D. Germline-derived CDR1 and CDR2 are SNHLY and FYNNEI. This CDR3 is 14 amino acids long. V lost 0 bases, J lost 0 bases, and 5 bases lay in between.

This clonotype came up many times. J is TRBJ1-2 and V is TRBV6-5; 9 bases are a match to TRBD1. V was pared by 6 bases and J by 2 bases, with 10 bases of the junction left unmatched. The CDR3 is 16 amino acids. Germline CDR1 MNHEY, CDR2 SVGAGI. DNA for the CDR3: TGTGCCAGCAGAGACTGGGGGACAGGGACAAACTATGGCTACACCTTC. Translated: CASRDWGTGTNYGYTF.

The gene calls are TRBV12-3 or TRBV12-4 and TRBJ2-7; maybe TRBD1 (5 bases). The CDR3 sequence is 11 residues long. V lost 8 bases and J lost 6, with 11 bases in between. CDR3 protein: CASPIRAEQYF. CDR3 bases: TGTGCCAGCCCAATCAGGGCCGAGCAGTACTTC.

The chain employs TRBV12-3 or TRBV12-4 and TRBJ1-2; 10 bases line up with TRBD1. CDR3 length: 16 residues. The trim removed 3 bases at V and 7 bases at J, leaving 11 bases unmatched. The CDR3 DNA sequence: TGTGCCAGCAGTTTGGGGGGACAGGGGACAATGGGTGGCTACACCTTC. Protein: CASSLGGQGTMGGYTF.

This clonotype was picked up a small number of times. This chain joins TRBV6-6 and TRBJ2-4, with D possibly TRBD1 on 6 matching bases. Trimming left V 2 bases short and J 5 bases short, with 7 bases between. Per germline, CDR1 MNHNY and CDR2 SVGAGI (reference sequence). The CDR3 extends over 13 amino acids. The CDR3 DNA reads as TGTGCCAGCAGTTACCGACAGGAAAACATTCAGTACTTC. Its translation: CASSYRQENIQYF.

This sequence joins TRBV27 and TRBJ1-4; 9 bases align to TRBD1. The junction had 9 bases not matched to a gene; V was cut back by 6 bases and J by 4 bases. CDR1 MNHEY and CDR2 SMNVEV come from the germline V gene (reference sequence). CDR3 length: 16 residues. CDR3 amino acids: CASSLQPGQGNEKLFF. CDR3 DNA: TGTGCCAGCAGCCTACAACCGGGACAGGGTAATGAAAAACTGTTTTTT. Looking up the rest from reference TRBV27 and TRBJ1-4 gives the full variable domain: EAQVTQNPRYLITVTGKKLTVTCSQNMNHEYMSWYRQDPGLGLRQIYYSMNVEVTDKGDVPEGYKVSRKEKRNFPLILESPSPNQTSLYFCASSLQPGQGNEKLFFGSGTQLSVL.

This clonotype was detected ten times or more. The rearrangement joins TRBV6-2 or TRBV6-3 to TRBJ1-6; perhaps TRBD1 as D (6 bases). Germline V lookup: CDR1 MNHEY, CDR2 SVGEGT. The V gene lost 2 bases and the J gene lost 13 bases, with 15 bases spanning the gap. There are 14 residues in the CDR3. In DNA, the CDR3 is TGTGCCAGCAGTTACCCTCGGCCAGGGGATCCCCTCCACTTT. Amino acids: CASSYPRPGDPLHF.

The chain uses TRBV28 and TRBJ1-5; the match to TRBD1 covers 7 bases. Germline trimming cut 7 bases from V and 2 bases from J; bases unmatched to any gene: 14. Germline V CDR1 and CDR2: MDHEN, SYDVKM. CDR3 length: 17 residues. The CDR3 DNA sequence: TGTGCCAGCACCCTGGCGGGGGCAGGGGGAGGCAATCAGCCCCAGCATTTT. It translates to CASTLAGAGGGNQPQHF.

This sequence joins TRBV9 and TRBJ2-5; possibly TRBD1 for D (6 bases). Trimming took off 4 bases at V and 14 bases at J, with 21 bases between the two ends. CDR3 size: 13 residues. Germline V gene lookup returns CDR1 SGDLS and CDR2 YYNGEE. The CDR3 DNA is TGTGCCAGCAGCCCACCGGGACAAGCCGGACCTTACTTC. This encodes CASSPPGQAGPYF.

This clonotype was found a few times. This chain connects TRBV10-3 to TRBJ2-3; tentative D call: TRBD2 (5 bases). The germline CDR1 and CDR2 sequences are ENHRY and SYGVKD. The V end was cut by 8 bases, the J end by 2 bases, with 11 bases between. The CDR3 runs 13 residues. Here the CDR3 DNA reads TGTGCCATCCTGGAGGAGAACACAGATACGCAGTATTTT. Translating it yields CAILEENTDTQYF.